This is a list of T cell receptor beta chains from one sample in a study of ipilimumab plus nivolumab after autologous stem cell transplantation. Only in-frame clones appear in the TCRdb table, and some are missing; sequencing was by immunoSEQ multiplex PCR. The repertoire holds around 12,000 clones, with 75% as singletons. The sample here was PBMCs, taken in a trial of ipilimumab plus nivolumab as post-transplant consolidation. Source of these receptors: a male donor with multiple myeloma. Both conserved end residues are part of each CDR3. Fields, in order: clone size, V gene, J gene, D gene, CDR3 DNA, CDR3 protein. A D gene is named only where the DNA matches it firmly. Expanded clones are given a class, and other clones once, few, many or no size at all.

-,TRBV7-9,TRBJ1-3,-,TGTGCCAGCAGTCTCGGGGAGGGAAACACCATATATTTT,CASSLGEGNTIYF
-,TRBV30,TRBJ2-7,TRBD2,TGTGCCTGGAGTCGCCTAGCGGGGGGCGAGCAGTACTTC,CAWSRLAGGEQYF
-,TRBV7-6,TRBJ2-2,TRBD2,TGTGCCAGCAGCGCCTTGGGACTAGCGAGATCCCCCGGGGAGCTGTTTTTT,CASSALGLARSPGELFF
-,TRBV6-5,TRBJ1-2,-,TGTGCCAGCAGTTACTCGGAGTCAGGGAATGGCTACACCTTC,CASSYSESGNGYTF
-,TRBV19,TRBJ2-1,TRBD2,TGTGCCAGTAGTCCGCGGACTAGCGGGGCGGCAATGAGCTCCTACAATGAGCAGTTCTTC,CASSPRTSGAAMSSYNEQFF
-,TRBV5-5,TRBJ1-5,-,TGTGCCAGCAGTTTAAGGTTGGATGATCAGCCCCAGCATTTT,CASSLRLDDQPQHF
-,TRBV6-1,TRBJ2-5,-,TGTGCCAGCAGTCCCGGACATCAAGAGACCCAGTACTTC,CASSPGHQETQYF
-,TRBV6-5,TRBJ2-7,TRBD2,TGTGCCAGCAGGAGCGGGGAGGGGTACGAGCAGTACTTC,CASRSGEGYEQYF
-,TRBV21-1,TRBJ2-1,-,TGTGCCAGCAGCTTCCAAGGGAGGGGACCGGGACTAGCGGACAATGAGCAGTTCTTC,CASSFQGRGPGLADNEQFF
-,TRBV19,TRBJ2-5,-,TGTGCCAGTAGTCCCGTCAGCGCCGGGCAAGAGACCCAGTACTTC,CASSPVSAGQETQYF
-,TRBV19,TRBJ1-2,-,TGTGCCAGTTCCAGGACAGTAAACTATGGCTACACCTTC,CASSRTVNYGYTF
-,TRBV4-3,TRBJ1-6,TRBD1,TGCGCCAGCAGCCAGGACAGGCGTAATTCACCCCTCCACTTT,CASSQDRRNSPLHF
-,TRBV2,TRBJ2-7,-,TGTGCCAGCATCACGAGGGACCGATCCTACGAGCAGTACTTC,CASITRDRSYEQYF
once,TRBV5-1,TRBJ2-7,-,TGCGCCAGCAGCTCGGATTCGTGGGAGCAGTACTTC,CASSSDSWEQYF
-,TRBV10-3,TRBJ2-1,-,TGTGCCATCAGTCAGGACGGGGGACGGGGGGAGCAGTTCTTC,CAISQDGGRGEQFF
medium-sized,TRBV19,TRBJ2-1,TRBD1,TGTGCCAGTAGCCCCTGGGACAGGGGCGGCAATGAGCAGTTCTTC,CASSPWDRGGNEQFF
-,TRBV23-1,TRBJ2-7,-,TGCGCCAGCAGCCAAGGATTCGACTACGAGCAGTACTTC,CASSQGFDYEQYF
-,TRBV6-5,TRBJ2-3,TRBD1,TGTGCCAGCAGGATAGGGACAGCTTCAGATACGCAGTATTTT,CASRIGTASDTQYF
-,TRBV5-1,TRBJ2-1,-,TGCGCCAGCAGCTTGGAATCCCCACTTAATGAGCAGTTCTTC,CASSLESPLNEQFF
-,TRBV4-2,TRBJ2-7,TRBD1,TGTGCCAGCAGCCGTGGACAGGACTACGAGCAGTACTTC,CASSRGQDYEQYF
once,TRBV30,TRBJ2-5,-,TGTGCCTGGAGTTTTGGGGGCGCTCGGGAGACCCAGTACTTC,CAWSFGGARETQYF
once,TRBV19,TRBJ1-2,-,TGTGCCAGTAGTATAGCTGCGACAGTTAACTATGGCTACACCTTC,CASSIAATVNYGYTF
-,TRBV5-6,TRBJ1-2,-,TGTGCCAGCAGCTGGGGCAGGGGACGAGGCTATGGCTACACCTTC,CASSWGRGRGYGYTF
-,TRBV9,TRBJ2-5,TRBD2,TGTGCCAGCAGCAAGACTAGCGGGGCCCAAGAGACCCAGTACTTC,CASSKTSGAQETQYF
-,TRBV7-8,TRBJ2-5,-,TGTGCCAGCAGCTTAAGGGTCCAAGGGGAGACCCAGTACTTC,CASSLRVQGETQYF
-,TRBV11-1,TRBJ2-5,TRBD2,TGTGCCAGCAGCTCGCTAGCGGGGGACCAAGAGACCCAGTACTTC,CASSSLAGDQETQYF
-,TRBV6-6,TRBJ1-3,-,TGTGCCAGCAGTCAAGTCTCTGGAAACACCATATATTTT,CASSQVSGNTIYF
-,TRBV19,TRBJ1-1,-,TGTGCCAGTAGTATTAGTAGGGGGTCGAACACTGAAGCTTTCTTT,CASSISRGSNTEAFF
-,TRBV7-2,TRBJ2-3,TRBD2,TGTGCCAGCAGCACACGACTAGCGGGGAGCACAGATACGCAGTATTTT,CASSTRLAGSTDTQYF
once,TRBV7-9,TRBJ2-3,TRBD2,TGTGCCAGCAGCTTAGAGGCTAGCGGGGGACATTTT,CASSLEASGGHF
-,TRBV6-1,TRBJ1-5,-,TGTGCCAGCAGTGAAGGGCTCTATAGCAATCAGCCCCAGCATTTT,CASSEGLYSNQPQHF
-,TRBV7-9,TRBJ2-1,TRBD2,TGTGCCAGCAGCTCACCAGCGGGGGAGGCCTACAATGAGCAGTTCTTC,CASSSPAGEAYNEQFF
few,TRBV5-1,TRBJ1-1,-,TGCGCCAGCAGCTTGGCCGAGGGGAAAGCTTTCTTT,CASSLAEGKAFF
-,TRBV11-2,TRBJ2-5,TRBD2,TGTGCCAGCAGCCCCGGCGGGGGGGCGGGGGAGACCCAGTACTTC,CASSPGGGAGETQYF